These T cell receptor beta chains were read from a single sample in a study of blood T cells in healthy people across ages. One entry per CDR3 protein results from TCRdb running MiXCR on the 5' RACE reads. In the table there are 700,000 or so distinct CDR3 sequences, roughly 43% of which are singletons. The sequencing sample was made of blood. These receptors came from a man aged 80 or over in good health. Both conserved end residues are part of each CDR3. The order of the fields is clone size, J gene, D gene, V gene, CDR3 protein, CDR3 DNA. The D gene is left open where the match is weak. Only some rows state a clone size, as once, few, many or a class for expanded clones.

>NA|TRBJ2-1|NA|TRBV24-1
CATSGAGGYNEQFF
TGTGCCACCAGTGGAGCAGGGGGGTACAATGAGCAGTTCTTC
>few|TRBJ2-7|NA|TRBV4-1
CASSLYRESEQYF
TGCGCCAGCAGCCTTTACAGGGAGAGCGAGCAGTACTTC
>NA|TRBJ1-2|NA|TRBV25-1
CASSGRANFEDYGYTF
TGTGCCAGCAGTGGCAGGGCCAACTTCGAAGACTATGGCTACACCTTC
>few|TRBJ2-5|TRBD2|TRBV20-1
CSASSGTSAYQETQYF
TGCAGTGCTTCTAGTGGGACTAGCGCCTACCAAGAGACCCAGTACTTC
>NA|TRBJ1-2|NA|TRBV12-3/TRBV12-4
CASSQEGSVNYGYTF
TGTGCCAGCAGTCAAGAGGGCAGCGTTAACTATGGCTACACCTTC
>few|TRBJ2-2|TRBD1|TRBV7-3
CASSLNRGIGTGELFF
TGTGCCAGCAGCTTAAACAGGGGTATCGGCACCGGGGAGCTGTTTTTT
>NA|TRBJ1-2|TRBD1|TRBV30
CAWSVERTGGSNYGYTF
TGTGCCTGGAGTGTAGAGCGGACAGGGGGCAGCAACTATGGCTACACCTTC
>few|TRBJ2-5|TRBD2|TRBV2
CASRARTREQETQYF
TGTGCCAGCAGGGCCCGGACTAGAGAACAAGAGACCCAGTACTTC
>NA|TRBJ1-4|NA|TRBV6-1
CASSEEPGRQEKLFF
TGTGCCAGCAGTGAAGAGCCAGGGAGACAAGAAAAACTGTTTTTT
>NA|TRBJ2-3|TRBD2|TRBV4-2
CASSRTSGGRSTDTQYF
TGTGCCAGCAGTCGGACTAGCGGGGGGAGAAGCACAGATACGCAGTATTTT
>NA|TRBJ1-2|NA|TRBV7-8
CASSFQGGGGYTF
TGTGCCAGCAGCTTTCAGGGCGGAGGCGGCTACACCTTC
>many|TRBJ1-4|NA|TRBV7-2
CASSLDGATNEKLFF
TGTGCCAGCAGCCTGGATGGGGCAACTAATGAAAAACTGTTTTTT
>few|TRBJ2-4|NA|TRBV15
CATKERNGAKNIQYF
TGTGCCACCAAGGAGCGGAATGGGGCCAAAAACATTCAGTACTTC
>NA|TRBJ2-3|TRBD1|TRBV6-1
CASSDWDRRFTDTQYF
TGTGCCAGCAGTGATTGGGACAGACGGTTCACAGATACGCAGTATTTT
>NA|TRBJ2-5|TRBD2|TRBV20-1
CSASGGAGGQETRYF
TGCAGTGCTAGTGGGGGAGCGGGGGGCCAAGAGACCCGGTACTTC
>NA|TRBJ2-7|TRBD1|TRBV6-2/TRBV6-3
CASSRTGASGHEQYF
TGTGCCAGCAGTCGTACAGGGGCCTCGGGGCACGAGCAGTACTTC
>NA|TRBJ2-1|TRBD2|TRBV20-1
CSASGTTLNEQFF
TGCAGTGCTTCCGGGACTACCCTTAATGAGCAGTTCTTC
>NA|TRBJ1-2|NA|TRBV20-1
CSASKTGRLNYGYTF
TGCAGTGCTAGCAAGACTGGCCGACTTAACTATGGCTACACCTTC
>NA|TRBJ2-3|NA|TRBV4-1
CASSQALEDTQYF
TGCGCCAGCAGCCAAGCGTTGGAAGATACGCAGTATTTT
>NA|TRBJ2-5|NA|TRBV6-2/TRBV6-3
CASRDTGKETQYF
TGTGCCAGTCGGGACACAGGGAAAGAGACCCAGTACTTC
>few|TRBJ1-5|NA|TRBV7-9
CASSQYSNQPQHF
TGTGCCAGCAGCCAATATAGCAATCAGCCCCAGCATTTT
>NA|TRBJ2-7|NA|TRBV5-1
CASSLEGDSLGEQYF
TGCGCCAGCAGCCTGGAGGGGGACTCGCTTGGCGAGCAGTACTTC
>NA|TRBJ2-4|NA|TRBV21-1
CASSGTGVYELYF
TGTGCCAGCAGCGGGACAGGGGTTTACGAGCTGTACTTC
>few|TRBJ2-7|TRBD2|TRBV12-3/TRBV12-4
CASSLTGGTLYEQYF
TGTGCCAGCAGTTTAACGGGAGGAACTCTCTACGAGCAGTACTTC
>NA|TRBJ2-5|TRBD2|TRBV20-1
CSAPLPGLVQETQYF
TGCAGTGCTCCCCTCCCGGGACTAGTACAAGAGACCCAGTACTTC
>few|TRBJ2-5|TRBD2|TRBV4-2
CASSQPSAGAETQYF
TGTGCCAGCAGCCAACCGTCAGCGGGGGCAGAGACCCAGTACTTC
>NA|TRBJ2-7|NA|TRBV15
CATSREKSYEQYF
TGTGCCACCAGCAGAGAGAAATCCTACGAGCAGTACTTC
>many|TRBJ2-7|NA|TRBV6-2/TRBV6-3
CASSSRVNYEQYF
TGTGCCAGCAGTTCCAGGGTAAACTACGAGCAGTACTTC
>NA|TRBJ1-1|TRBD1|TRBV28
CASSLVTGDTEAFF
TGTGCCAGCAGTTTAGTGACAGGGGACACTGAAGCTTTCTTT
>few|TRBJ2-7|NA|TRBV7-9
CASSLGGASSDEQYF
TGTGCCAGCAGCTTAGGTGGAGCCTCGAGCGACGAGCAGTACTTC
>NA|TRBJ2-4|NA|TRBV12-3/TRBV12-4
CASSTDVLEREQYF
TGTGCCAGCAGTACGGACGTGCTGGAGAGGGAGCAGTACTTC
>few|TRBJ2-7|TRBD2|TRBV7-9
CASSSGSGSYEQYF
TGTGCCAGCAGCTCGGGAAGCGGGAGCTACGAGCAGTACTTC